This T cell receptor (beta chain) originates from a study of blood T cell repertoires in COVID-19. The protocol was immunoSEQ multiplex PCR, while the TCRdb copy is restricted to in-frame clones and leaves out a portion. Of some 320,000 clones detected, around 90% appear once; the ten largest clones hold 4% to 6%. The sequenced material came from PBMCs or T cells enriched from blood (not recorded which). The sequence was obtained from a man between 60 and 75 years old who had recovered from COVID-19.

Here the CDR3 DNA reads TGTGCCAGCAGCTTTGCAAGCACCTCTGGAAACACCATATATTTT. As protein: CASSFASTSGNTIYF. This chain connects TRBV11-3 to TRBJ1-3; D not resolved. V lost 3 bases, J lost 0 bases, and 9 bases lay in between. Germline loops: CDR1 SGHNT, CDR2 YENEEA. The CDR3 has 15 residues.